The 8 T cell receptor beta chains listed next were all sequenced from one sample in a study of blood T cell repertoires in COVID-19. The protocol was immunoSEQ multiplex PCR, while the TCRdb copy is restricted to in-frame clones and leaves out a portion. The data contain fewer than 250,000 clones, roughly four fifths of them singletons. Sequenced sample: peripheral blood. The receptors come from a woman aged 50 to 60 with active or convalescent COVID-19.

CDR3 bases: TGCGCCAGCAGCTTGGGGACTAGCGGGAGCTACGAGCAGTACTTC. It is translated as CASSLGTSGSYEQYF. The rearrangement links TRBV5-1 to TRBJ2-7, with 13 bases fitting TRBD2. There are 15 residues in the CDR3. V shed 0 bases, J shed 3 bases, and the junction held 0 bases outside the gene matches. CDR1 is SGHRS and CDR2 is YFSETQ in the germline V gene.

The rearrangement joins TRBV6-5 to TRBJ2-1, with unresolved D. The CDR3 is made up of 15 amino acids. Germline loops: CDR1 MNHEY, CDR2 SVGAGI. The V gene lost 7 bases and the J gene lost 0 bases, with 13 bases spanning the gap. The CDR3 DNA reads TGTGCCAGCACCCTGCAGGCGAGCTCCTACAATGAGCAGTTCTTC. Translating it yields CASTLQASSYNEQFF.

This clone came up once. This rearrangement joins TRBV3-1 (or the pseudogene TRBV3-2) to TRBJ2-2; 7 bases are a match to TRBD1. The CDR3 runs 15 residues. Trimming cost V 4 bases and J 2 bases; bases outside gene matches: 4. Germline V CDR1 and CDR2: LGHDT, YNNKEL (reference sequence). Here the CDR3 reads CASSPRDSNTGELFF. The CDR3 nucleotides read TGTGCCAGCAGCCCTCGGGACAGCAACACCGGGGAGCTGTTTTTT.

The chain combines TRBV5-1 with TRBJ2-5; maybe TRBD2 (5 bases). V gave up 3 bases and J gave up 2 bases, with 11 bases separating them. This CDR3 comprises 14 residues. Germline V gene data show CDR1 as SGHRS and CDR2 as YFSETQ. This CDR3 reads CASSSLARQETQYF. The CDR3 bases are TGCGCCAGCAGCTCCTTAGCGAGACAAGAGACCCAGTACTTC.

V gene TRBV2 combines with J gene TRBJ2-1, with TRBD2 identical over 7 bases. Looked up from germline, CDR1 is SNHLY and CDR2 is FYNNEI. V shed 7 bases and J 0 bases; nucleotides not matched to a gene: 3. The CDR3 length is 14 residues. As DNA, the CDR3 is TGTGCCAGCAACGGACTAGACTCCTACAATGAGCAGTTCTTC. Protein: CASNGLDSYNEQFF. Together with reference TRBV2 and TRBJ2-1, the CDR3 gives the full variable domain: EPEVTQTPSHQVTQMGQEVILRCVPISNHLYFYWYRQILGQKVEFLVSFYNNEISEKSEIFDDQFSVERPDGSNFTLKIRSTKLEDSAMYFCASNGLDSYNEQFFGPGTRLTVL.

This clone has just a few counts. The chain combines TRBV6-5 with TRBJ1-2; D gene unclear. V was cut by 6 bases and J by 2 bases, with 10 bases left in between. The germline V gene encodes CDR1 MNHEY and CDR2 SVGAGI. The CDR3 sequence is 13 residues long. CDR3 in DNA: TGTGCCAGCAGGATTGACGGGAACTATGGCTACACCTTC. Encoded protein: CASRIDGNYGYTF.

This chain joins TRBV5-1 and TRBJ2-1; TRBD2 matches at 14 bases. Germline V gene sequence: CDR1 SGHRS, CDR2 YFSETQ. This CDR3 spans 15 amino acids. Trimming at V came to 7 bases and at J to 5 bases, leaving 5 bases not matched to a gene. CDR3 nucleotides: TGCGCCAGCGCGGGACTAGCGGGAGTTAACAATGAGCAGTTCTTC. Residues: CASAGLAGVNNEQFF.

The rearrangement uses TRBV27 and TRBJ2-7, with D possibly matching TRBD2 (6 bases). Germline CDR1 and CDR2: MNHEY and SMNVEV (reference sequence). V was cut by 7 bases and J by 1 base, with 17 bases left in between. The CDR3 spans 15 residues. In DNA, the CDR3 is TGTGCCAGCACCGGTTCCACCGGGGGTTCCTACGAGCAGTACTTC. Its translation is CASTGSTGGSYEQYF.